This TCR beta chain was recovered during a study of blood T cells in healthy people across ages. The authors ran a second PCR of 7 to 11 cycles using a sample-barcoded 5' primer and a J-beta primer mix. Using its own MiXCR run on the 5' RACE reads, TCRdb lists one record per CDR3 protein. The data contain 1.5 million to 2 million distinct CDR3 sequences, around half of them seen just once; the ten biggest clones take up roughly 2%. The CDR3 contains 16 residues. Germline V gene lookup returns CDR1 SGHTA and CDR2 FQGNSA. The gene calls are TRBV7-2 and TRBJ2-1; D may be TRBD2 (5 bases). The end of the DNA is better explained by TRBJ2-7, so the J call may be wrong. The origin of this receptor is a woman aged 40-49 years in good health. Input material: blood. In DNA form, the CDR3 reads TGTGCCAGCAGCTTAGTTCGGGGTAGCTCCTACACTGAGCAGTACTTC. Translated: CASSLVRGSSYTEQYF.